A single sample is the source of the 2 T cell receptor beta chains below, sequenced in a study of monozygotic twins with inflammatory bowel disease. TCRdb reanalyzed the 5' RACE reads and collapses them to one entry per CDR3 protein, without DNA. This sample's clone table lists a few hundred thousand distinct CDR3 sequences. The sequenced material came from blood. These receptors all stem from a human donor with ulcerative colitis or Crohn's disease, or a healthy co-twin of an affected twin (not recorded which).

The chain uses TRBV20-1 and TRBJ1-4; the D call of TRBD1 rests on TCRdb alone, since no DNA is present to check it. Germline CDR1 and CDR2: DFQATT and SNEGSKA (reference sequence). This CDR3 contains 16 residues. This chain's CDR3 is CSARDPTGTGLMKLFF.

The rearrangement links TRBV4-2 to TRBJ1-1; there is no DNA to check the TCRdb D call of TRBD1. CDR1 LGHNA and CDR2 YNFKEQ come from the germline V gene. The CDR3 sequence is 14 residues long. The CDR3 loop reads CASSHPTVGTEAFF.